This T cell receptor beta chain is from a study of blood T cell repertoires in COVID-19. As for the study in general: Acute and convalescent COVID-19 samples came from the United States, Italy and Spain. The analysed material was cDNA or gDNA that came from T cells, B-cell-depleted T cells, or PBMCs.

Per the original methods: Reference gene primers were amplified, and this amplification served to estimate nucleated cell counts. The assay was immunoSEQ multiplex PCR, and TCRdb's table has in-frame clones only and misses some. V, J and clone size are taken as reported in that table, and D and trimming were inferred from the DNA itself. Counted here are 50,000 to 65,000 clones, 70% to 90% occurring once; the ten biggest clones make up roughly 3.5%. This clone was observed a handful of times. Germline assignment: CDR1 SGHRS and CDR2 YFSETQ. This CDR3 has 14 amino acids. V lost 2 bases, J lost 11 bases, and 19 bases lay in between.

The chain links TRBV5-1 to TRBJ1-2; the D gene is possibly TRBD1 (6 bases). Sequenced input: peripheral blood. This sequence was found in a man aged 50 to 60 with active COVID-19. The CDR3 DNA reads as TGCGCCAGCAGCTTAGCCACAGGGAGCGTAGGTTACACCTTC. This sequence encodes CASSLATGSVGYTF.